Below are 27 T cell receptor beta chains sequenced from a single sample in a study of blood T cells in healthy people across ages. A second roughly 7 to 12 cycle PCR used barcoded and J-beta primers. TCRdb re-derived calls from the 5' RACE reads in MiXCR, one entry per CDR3 protein. The sample holds fewer than 800,000 distinct CDR3 sequences, more than 20% seen once. Another study also made use of these data, one on T cells of mothers and their children.

Material: blood. These receptor sequences come from a boy aged 5-17 years in good health.

This clonotype was found a few times. V and J are TRBV9 and TRBJ1-4; D unclear. The CDR3 totals 14 residues. The V gene lost 1 base and the J gene lost 3 bases, with 7 bases spanning the gap. Germline loops: CDR1 SGDLS, CDR2 YYNGEE. CDR3 DNA sequence: TGTGCCAGCAGCGTATCGGGGTCTAATGAAAAACTGTTTTTT. The encoded protein is CASSVSGSNEKLFF.

This clonotype appeared a few times. One end of the junction varies from germline; a read error may be responsible. The chain has TRBV5-6 and TRBJ1-1, with TRBD1 as a possible D gene (5 bases). The CDR3 is 11 residues long. In germline, CDR1 is SGHDT, CDR2 YYEEEE. The CDR3 sequence: CASSWGVEVRF. CDR3 sequence (DNA): TGTGCCAGCAGCTGGGGGGTCGAGGTCAGATTT.

This clonotype has only a few counts. In DNA, the CDR3 is TGTGCCAGCAGCTCGTTTCACGGGGTGGGCTACGAGCAGTACTTC. Protein: CASSSFHGVGYEQYF. The J gene is TRBJ2-7, the V gene TRBV7-3, with a tentative D call TRBD2 (5 bases). Per the germline V gene, CDR1 is SGHTA and CDR2 is FQGTGA. V was shortened by 4 bases and J by 3 bases, with 16 bases between the two germline ends. This CDR3 is built from 15 residues. Variable domain in full (rest from reference TRBV7-3 and TRBJ2-7): GAGVSQTPSNKVTEKGKYVELRCDPISGHTALYWYRQSLGQGPEFLIYFQGTGAADDSGLPNDRFFAVRPEGSVSTLKIQRTERGDSAVYLCASSSFHGVGYEQYFGPGTRLTVT.

This chain links TRBV11-2 with TRBJ2-5, with 11 bases identical to TRBD2. CDR1 is SGHAT and CDR2 is FQNNGV in the germline V gene. The CDR3 has 15 residues. This CDR3 is CTTTWSSGRVETQYF. CDR3 DNA: TGTACCACCACGTGGAGTAGCGGGAGGGTAGAGACCCAGTACTTC.

J is TRBJ1-6 and V is TRBV9, with D possibly TRBD1 on 5 matching bases. Trimming removed 0 bases at V and 1 base at J, with 5 bases between. This CDR3 contains 15 residues. The germline V gene encodes CDR1 SGDLS and CDR2 YYNGEE. DNA for the CDR3: TGTGCCAGCAGCGTAGGGGGGTCCTATAATTCACCCCTCCACTTT. This encodes CASSVGGSYNSPLHF.

The chain joins TRBV20-1 to TRBJ2-4; TRBD1 aligns across 10 bases. Germline V gives CDR1 DFQATT, CDR2 SNEGSKA (reference sequence). There are 14 residues in the CDR3. J was trimmed by 6 bases and V by 1 base; bases with no gene match: 3. The CDR3 sequence is CSARARTGGNIQYF. CDR3 coding DNA: TGCAGTGCTAGAGCCCGGACAGGGGGAAACATTCAGTACTTC.

V gene TRBV20-1 combines with J gene TRBJ2-5; TRBD2 matches at 12 bases. The CDR3 runs 16 residues. CDR1 and CDR2 from the germline V gene are DFQATT and SNEGSKA (reference sequence). J gave up 7 bases and V 1 base, and 10 bases lay outside the gene matches. CDR3 amino acids: CSARVFSSGRVGTQYF. Written as DNA, the CDR3 is TGCAGTGCTAGAGTGTTTTCTAGCGGGAGGGTCGGGACCCAGTACTTC.

This clonotype came up a few times. The rearrangement uses TRBV3-1 and TRBJ2-1; D may be TRBD2 (5 bases). The V gene's germline CDR1 is LGHDT and CDR2 YNNKEL (reference sequence). Trimming left V 4 bases short and J 3 bases short, with 16 bases between. This CDR3 is built from 16 residues. CDR3 sequence: CASSPGPGENYNEQFF. The CDR3 DNA sequence: TGTGCCAGCAGCCCTGGCCCCGGGGAAAACTACAATGAGCAGTTCTTC.

In the case of this clonotype: Germline and junction disagree at one end, which may indicate a read error. The chain uses TRBV29-1 and TRBJ2-5; 10 nucleotides match TRBD1. This CDR3 has 10 amino acids. Germline V gene data show CDR1 as SQVTM and CDR2 as ANQGSEA. CDR3 coding DNA: TGCAGCGTGGGCGGGACAGGGGTTTTCTTC. Amino acids: CSVGGTGVFF.

A remark on this clonotype: Compared with germline, one end of the junction differs, possibly owing to a read error. The rearrangement uses TRBV29-1 and TRBJ2-2, with a weak D call TRBD1 (6 bases). There are 16 residues in the CDR3. The V gene's germline CDR1 is SQVTM and CDR2 ANQGSEA. Written as DNA, the CDR3 is TGCAGCGTTGAAGATCGCCTGGGGGCAAACACCTGGGAGCTGTTTTTT. Protein: CSVEDRLGANTWELFF.

In its sample, this clonotype was seen a few times. The genes are TRBV27 and TRBJ2-7; D gene uncertain. The CDR3 loop spans 13 amino acids. Germline-derived CDR1 and CDR2 are MNHEY and SMNVEV (reference sequence). V was trimmed by 5 bases and J by 2 bases, leaving 10 bases between them. The CDR3 is CASSPKLTYEQYF. CDR3 in DNA: TGTGCCAGCAGTCCAAAACTGACCTACGAGCAGTACTTC.

This clonotype was counted many times. The rearrangement links TRBV9 to TRBJ2-5; tentatively, D is TRBD2 (6 bases). The J call may be wrong; the DNA end is better matched by TRBJ2-1. CDR1 SGDLS and CDR2 YYNGEE come from the germline V gene. The CDR3 consists of 12 residues. The CDR3 is CASSPLGGEQFF. CDR3 sequence (DNA): TGTGCCAGCAGCCCCCTGGGGGGTGAGCAGTTCTTC.

The chain carries TRBV7-9 and TRBJ2-1, with D perhaps TRBD1 (6 bases). This CDR3 contains 17 residues. Germline V lookup: CDR1 SEHNR, CDR2 FQNEAQ (reference sequence). V shed 7 bases and J shed 9 bases, with 28 bases lying between them. CDR3 sequence (DNA): TGTGCCAGCATCCCCCTCGTGGGCTCAGGGGCCGATGGTGAGCAGTTCTTC. This encodes CASIPLVGSGADGEQFF.

This clonotype showed up just a few times. The chain has TRBV29-1 and TRBJ1-1, with unresolved D. V lost 5 bases, J lost 0 bases, and 10 bases lay in between. CDR3 length: 13 amino acids. Per the germline V gene, CDR1 is SQVTM and CDR2 is ANQGSEA. CDR3 amino acids: CSVRAVLNTEAFF. CDR3 DNA: TGCAGCGTTCGGGCGGTCTTGAACACTGAAGCTTTCTTT.

V gene TRBV7-8 combines with J gene TRBJ1-1; unclear D gene. Between the trimmed V and J ends, which lost 5 bases and 3 bases, there was a span of 13 bases. This CDR3 has 14 residues. The germline gives CDR1 SGHVS, CDR2 FQNEAQ. The CDR3 reads CASSPRAGDTEAFF. In nucleotides, the CDR3 is TGTGCCAGCAGCCCAAGAGCCGGGGACACTGAAGCTTTCTTT.

The chain has TRBV7-9 and TRBJ1-2, with 8 positions matching TRBD1. Losses at the gene ends were 4 bases for V and 8 bases for J; bases not matched to a gene: 12. This CDR3 region has 15 residues. Germline V lookup: CDR1 SEHNR, CDR2 FQNEAQ (reference sequence). The CDR3 nucleotides read TGTGCCAGCAGCTATATAGGACAGGGCAAGTGGGGCTACACCTTC. Its protein is CASSYIGQGKWGYTF.

This clonotype was detected a few times. J is TRBJ2-7 and V is TRBV25-1, with 9 bases matching TRBD1. J was trimmed by 3 bases and V by 4 bases; bases with no gene match: 4. The V gene's germline CDR1 is MGHDK and CDR2 SYGVNS. CDR3 length: 14 amino acids. The CDR3 coding sequence is TGTGCCAGCAGTGCTGCGGGACAGGGCTACGAGCAGTACTTC. Residues: CASSAAGQGYEQYF.

The V gene is TRBV7-2, the J gene TRBJ2-5; no firm D call. The V end lost 5 bases, the J end lost 1 base, and 11 bases lay between the germline ends. Germline CDR1 reads SGHTA; CDR2 reads FQGNSA. The CDR3 is made up of 14 amino acids. The CDR3 sequence is CASSPTSIQETQYF. The CDR3 DNA follows: TGTGCCAGCAGCCCGACATCGATCCAAGAGACCCAGTACTTC. Full variable domain (outside the CDR3, taken from reference TRBV7-2 and TRBJ2-5): GAGVSQSPSNKVTEKGKDVELRCDPISGHTALYWYRQSLGQGLEFLIYFQGNSAPDKSGLPSDRFSAERTGGSVSTLTIQRTQQEDSAVYLCASSPTSIQETQYFGPGTRLLVL.

Notes on this clonotype: The junction differs from germline at one of its ends, possibly a read error. The chain has TRBV11-2 and TRBJ2-7; 13 positions agree with TRBD2. The germline gives CDR1 SGHAT, CDR2 FQNNGV. CDR3 size: 14 residues. CDR3 residues: CTSSTSGRAYEQYF. Written as DNA, the CDR3 is TGTACCAGCAGCACTAGCGGGAGGGCCTACGAGCAGTACTTC.

The J gene is TRBJ1-1, the V gene TRBV5-1; TRBD1 is a possible D gene (5 bases). Trimming took 0 bases from V and 1 from J, leaving 16 bases between them. In germline, CDR1 is SGHRS, CDR2 YFSETQ. This CDR3 contains 17 residues. CDR3 sequence reads: CASSLATTNRRNTEAFF. DNA for the CDR3: TGCGCCAGCAGCTTGGCAACCACTAACAGGAGGAACACTGAAGCTTTCTTT.

This chain uses TRBV12-3 or TRBV12-4 with TRBJ2-5; 10 bases are a match to TRBD2. The J call may be incorrect, as the DNA end agrees better with TRBJ2-7. This CDR3 is built from 13 residues. DNA of the CDR3: TGTGCCAGCACCCCCCTAGCGGGAGCCGAGCAGTACTTC. This codes for CASTPLAGAEQYF.

The CDR3 here is CSVCPRLAGVGEQFF. DNA for the CDR3: TGCAGCGTGTGCCCGCGACTAGCGGGGGTTGGTGAGCAGTTCTTC. The rearrangement links TRBV29-1 to TRBJ2-5; 12 positions match TRBD2. The last part of the DNA fits TRBJ2-1 better; the J call may be wrong. Germline loops: CDR1 SQVTM, CDR2 ANQGSEA. There are 15 residues in the CDR3.

This chain connects TRBV6-2 or TRBV6-3 to TRBJ2-7; D call uncertain. With 6 bases removed from V and 1 base from J, the gap between germline ends came to 16 bases. In germline, CDR1 is MNHEY, CDR2 SVGEGT. The CDR3 is made up of 15 amino acids. The CDR3, as DNA: TGTGCCAGCAGCCTCGGTATCGTCATTTCCTACGAGCAGTACTTC. This gives the protein CASSLGIVISYEQYF.

The chain couples TRBV29-1 to TRBJ1-2, with 7 nucleotides matching TRBD1. Germline trimming cut 4 bases from V and 8 bases from J; bases unmatched to any gene: 13. This CDR3 spans 14 amino acids. Germline lookup yields CDR1 SQVTM and CDR2 ANQGSEA. The CDR3 region is CSVASTGKGYGYTF. CDR3 DNA sequence: TGCAGCGTTGCCTCGACAGGGAAGGGTTACGGCTACACCTTC.

Here the CDR3 reads CSVPGGATSYNEQFF. CDR3 sequence (DNA): TGCAGCGTACCAGGGGGGGCTACGTCCTACAATGAGCAGTTCTTC. The rearrangement links TRBV29-1 to TRBJ2-1; the D gene could be TRBD1 or TRBD2 (7 bases each). Germline V gene sequence: CDR1 SQVTM, CDR2 ANQGSEA. This CDR3 comprises 15 residues. Trimming stripped 6 bases from V and 1 base from J, with 16 bases between.

The chain joins TRBV29-1 to TRBJ2-2; 7 nucleotides line up with TRBD1. Germline values: CDR1 SQVTM, CDR2 ANQGSEA. The CDR3 contains 12 residues. The V gene end was trimmed by 5 bases and the J gene end by 7 bases; junction bases not matched to a gene: 4. The CDR3 bases are TGCAGCGTTAAGGGGGCAGGCGGGGAGCTGTTTTTT. It encodes CSVKGAGGELFF.

This clonotype has a handful of counts. The V gene is TRBV4-3, the J gene TRBJ2-7; D unclear. In germline, CDR1 is LGHNA, CDR2 YSLEER. V was pared by 0 bases and J by 3 bases, with 6 bases between. The length of the CDR3 is 13 residues. CDR3 sequence (DNA): TGCGCCAGCAGCCAAGATATGAGCTACGAGCAGTACTTC. This codes for CASSQDMSYEQYF.